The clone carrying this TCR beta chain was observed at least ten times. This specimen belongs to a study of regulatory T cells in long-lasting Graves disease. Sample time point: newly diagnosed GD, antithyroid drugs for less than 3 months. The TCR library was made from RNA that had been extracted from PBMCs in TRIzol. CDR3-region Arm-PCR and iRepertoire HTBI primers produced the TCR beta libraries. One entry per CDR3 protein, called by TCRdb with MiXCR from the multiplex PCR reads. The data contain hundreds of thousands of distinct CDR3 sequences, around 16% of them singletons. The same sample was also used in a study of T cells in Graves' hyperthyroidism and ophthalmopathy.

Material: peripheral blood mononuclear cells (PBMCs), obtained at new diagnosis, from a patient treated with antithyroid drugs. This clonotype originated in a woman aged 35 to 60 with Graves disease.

The CDR3 spells CASSGTSRETQYF. For the CDR3, the DNA is TGCGCCAGCAGTGGAACTAGCCGGGAGACCCAGTACTTC. V gene TRBV10-1 combines with J gene TRBJ2-5; tentatively, D is TRBD2 (6 bases). CDR1 is WNHNN, CDR2 SYGVQD, per germline (reference sequence). V shed 4 bases and J shed 5 bases, with 11 bases lying between them. The CDR3 length is 13 residues.